Listed here are 27 T cell receptor beta chains from one sample, sequenced in a study of T cells in Graves' hyperthyroidism and ophthalmopathy. The TCR beta CDR3 regions underwent amplification using RNA transcripts as the source. HTBI primers were the set used in a first-round RT-PCR of the TCR CDR3. MiXCR, applied by TCRdb to the multiplex PCR reads, yields one record per CDR3 protein. The sample contains around 350,000 distinct CDR3 sequences, 19% of which appear only once. The specimen was blood. Receptor source: a woman aged 18 to 35 with Graves' hyperthyroidism.

This clonotype was detected only once. Just one base apart from a much larger clone, this may be a read error. In DNA, the CDR3 is TGTGCCAGCAGGGATAGCGGGGGAAGATCAGATACGCAGTATTTT. Translating gives CASRDSGGRSDTQYF. The chain joins TRBV2 to TRBJ2-3; 9 bases align to TRBD2. Germline V lookup: CDR1 SNHLY, CDR2 FYNNEI. The CDR3 consists of 15 residues. The J segment lost 4 bases and the V segment lost 6 bases, leaving 8 bases of the junction unmatched.

The chain carries TRBV6-1 and TRBJ1-4; 9 nucleotides line up with TRBD1. The V segment lost 2 bases and the J segment 6 bases; nucleotides outside the gene matches: 1. The CDR3 consists of 14 residues. The germline gives CDR1 MNHNS, CDR2 SASEGT. This CDR3 reads CASSEWTGDEKLFF. The CDR3 DNA reads as TGTGCCAGCAGTGAATGGACAGGGGATGAAAAACTGTTTTTT.

This clonotype was counted many times. The chain couples TRBV12-3 or TRBV12-4 to TRBJ1-2; D not resolved. The CDR3 runs 14 residues. V was clipped by 1 base and J by 3 bases, with 9 bases between them. CDR3 nucleotide sequence: TGTGCCAGCAGTTTAGATGGCTTCCACTATGGCTACACCTTC. This gives the protein CASSLDGFHYGYTF.

This clonotype was found many times. CDR3 amino acids: CASVPGQGAGMNTEAFF. The CDR3 coding sequence is TGTGCCAGCGTACCAGGACAGGGGGCAGGGATGAACACTGAAGCTTTCTTT. The V gene is TRBV6-4, the J gene TRBJ1-1, with 11 positions matching TRBD1. Germline V gives CDR1 MRHNA, CDR2 SNTAGT. This CDR3 has 17 residues. V trimming: 8 bases; J trimming: 0 bases; junction bases outside the gene matches: 11.

This clonotype has a count of ten or more. The rearrangement uses TRBV12-3 or TRBV12-4 and TRBJ2-7; D is undetermined. V was trimmed by 8 bases and J by 0 bases, leaving 11 bases between them. This CDR3 comprises 13 residues. CDR3 region: CASALTLSYEQYF. CDR3 coding DNA: TGTGCCAGCGCCCTAACACTCTCCTACGAGCAGTACTTC.

The table lists this clonotype with many counts. The J gene is TRBJ2-5, the V gene TRBV30; either TRBD1 or TRBD2 may supply D (5 bases each). The germline V and J ends were trimmed by 2 bases and 2 bases, with 9 bases remaining between them. The V gene's germline CDR1 is GTSNPN and CDR2 SVGIG (reference sequence). The CDR3 sequence is 13 residues long. The CDR3 DNA is TGTGCCTGGAGTACGGGGCCGCAAGAGACCCAGTACTTC. As protein: CAWSTGPQETQYF. Looking up the rest from reference TRBV30 and TRBJ2-5 gives the full variable domain: SQTIHQWPATLVQPVGSPLSLECTVEGTSNPNLYWYRQAAGRGLQLLFYSVGIGQISSEVPQNLSASRPQDRQFILSSKKLLLSDSGFYLCAWSTGPQETQYFGPGTRLLVL.

This clonotype appeared many times. CDR3 DNA sequence: TGTGCCACCAGCGCAGGACAGGGGGCCTACGAGCAGTACTTC. Amino acids: CATSAGQGAYEQYF. This sequence joins TRBV15 and TRBJ2-7; 10 bases are shared with TRBD1. V was clipped by 5 bases and J by 2 bases; unmatched bases: 3. The germline V gene has CDR1 LNHNV and CDR2 YYDKDF (reference sequence). The CDR3 runs 14 residues. The full variable domain, with the rest looked up from reference TRBV15 and TRBJ2-7, is DAMVIQNPRYQVTQFGKPVTLSCSQTLNHNVMYWYQQKSSQAPKLLFHYYDKDFNNEADTPDNFQSRRPNTSFCFLDIRSPGLGDTAMYLCATSAGQGAYEQYFGPGTRLTVT.

The sample holds many counts of this clonotype. The rearrangement uses TRBV5-1 and TRBJ1-2; 8 bases map to TRBD1. V shed 1 base and J 8 bases; nucleotides not matched to a gene: 7. Germline-derived CDR1 and CDR2 are SGHRS and YFSETQ. CDR3 size: 14 residues. CDR3 in DNA: TGCGCCAGCAGCTTGTTGGACAGGGTAAAGGGCTACACCTTC. Its translation is CASSLLDRVKGYTF.

This chain uses TRBV6-2 or TRBV6-3 with TRBJ1-5, with D maybe TRBD1 (6 bases). There are 13 residues in the CDR3. Per the germline V gene, CDR1 is MNHEY and CDR2 is SVGEGT. Trimming cost V 6 bases and J 7 bases, with 13 bases left between them. The CDR3 loop is CASRPPDRQPQHF. Here the CDR3 DNA reads TGTGCCAGCAGACCCCCCGACAGGCAGCCCCAGCATTTT.

At least ten counts were recorded for this clonotype. The genes are TRBV6-5 and TRBJ2-5, with 8 bases lining up with TRBD1. V lost 6 bases and J lost 5; bases outside the gene matches: 5. Germline CDR1 is MNHEY and CDR2 is SVGAGI. This CDR3 spans 13 amino acids. The CDR3 coding sequence is TGTGCCAGCAGGACAGGGGAGGTTGAGACCCAGTACTTC. As protein: CASRTGEVETQYF.

This clonotype was found many times. The chain couples TRBV6-1 to TRBJ1-2; tentative D call: TRBD1 (6 bases). CDR1 and CDR2 (germline): MNHNS, SASEGT. This CDR3 is built from 13 residues. V was trimmed by 0 bases and J by 8 bases, leaving 10 bases between them. In nucleotides, the CDR3 is TGTGCCAGCAGTGAAGCGACAGGATACGGCTACACCTTC. Its translation: CASSEATGYGYTF.

In this sample, this clonotype turned up many times. V gene TRBV12-3 or TRBV12-4 combines with J gene TRBJ1-1; 7 positions match TRBD1. The CDR3 length is 14 residues. Losses at the gene ends were 5 bases for V and 2 bases for J; bases not matched to a gene: 5. DNA for the CDR3: TGTGCCAGCAGTACTTGGGACAGCAACACTGAAGCTTTCTTT. Translated: CASSTWDSNTEAFF.

This clonotype was counted ten times or more. The chain combines TRBV18 with TRBJ1-2; 7 positions match TRBD1. The CDR3 runs 13 residues. J was trimmed by 3 bases and V by 3 bases; bases with no gene match: 1. Germline CDR1 and CDR2: KGHSH and LQKENI. In DNA form, the CDR3 reads TGTGCCAGCTCACCCGGGACAGACTATGGCTACACCTTC. It specifies CASSPGTDYGYTF.

This clonotype was seen repeatedly, ten times or more. The chain joins TRBV10-3 to TRBJ2-2, with 7 bases that match TRBD1. The V gene end was trimmed by 6 bases and the J gene end by 1 base; junction bases not matched to a gene: 5. Germline V lookup: CDR1 ENHRY, CDR2 SYGVKD. The CDR3 contains 15 residues. CDR3 region: CAISPGQQNTGELFF. CDR3 coding DNA: TGTGCCATCAGCCCGGGACAGCAGAACACCGGGGAGCTGTTTTTT.

The sample holds many counts of this clonotype. Mismatch with germline at one junction end may stem from a read error. The CDR3 DNA follows: TGTGCCGGCAGACCCGGACAGGACTATGGCTACACCTTC. Translated, it gives CAGRPGQDYGYTF. The V call is TRBV6-1, the J call TRBJ1-2, with 7 bases fitting TRBD1. Germline values: CDR1 MNHNS, CDR2 SASEGT. This CDR3 has 13 amino acids.

This clonotype was observed many times. The rearrangement uses TRBV6-1 and TRBJ1-1; perhaps TRBD1 as D (6 bases). This CDR3 has 13 amino acids. V was clipped by 0 bases and J by 6 bases, with 8 bases between them. CDR1 is MNHNS and CDR2 is SASEGT in the germline V gene. The DNA for the CDR3 is TGTGCCAGCAGTGAAGCTCCAGGGGCTGAAGCTTTCTTT. It specifies CASSEAPGAEAFF.

The rearrangement uses TRBV28 and TRBJ2-7, with D perhaps matching TRBD1 or TRBD2 (5 bases each). Germline CDR1 reads MDHEN; CDR2 reads SYDVKM. Trimming shortened V by 2 bases and J by 3 bases, and 17 bases separated the two germline ends. The CDR3 has 16 residues. CDR3 bases: TGTGCCAGCAGTTTACCAGAGAGGGGCTCCATCTACGAGCAGTACTTC. Protein: CASSLPERGSIYEQYF.

This clonotype has at least ten counts. The chain links TRBV20-1 to TRBJ2-2, with D unclear. This CDR3 has 13 residues. Trimming took 3 bases from V and 6 from J, leaving 11 bases between them. Germline values: CDR1 DFQATT, CDR2 SNEGSKA (reference sequence). CDR3 loop: CSASLSSAGELFF. CDR3 in DNA: TGCAGTGCTAGCCTCTCTTCCGCCGGGGAGCTGTTTTTT.

This clonotype has at least ten counts. The V and J genes are TRBV20-1 and TRBJ2-7; 8 bases align to TRBD1. The length of the CDR3 is 14 residues. Losses at the gene ends were 4 bases for V and 2 bases for J; bases not matched to a gene: 7. CDR1 and CDR2 (germline): DFQATT, SNEGSKA (reference sequence). As DNA, the CDR3 is TGCAGTGCTACGGGCGGGACAGGCACCTACGAGCAGTACTTC. This sequence encodes CSATGGTGTYEQYF.

This clonotype has ten or more counts. This chain links TRBV20-1 with TRBJ1-1, with TRBD1 matching over 7 bases. The junction had 8 bases not matched to a gene; V was cut back by 3 bases and J by 1 base. The germline V gene has CDR1 DFQATT and CDR2 SNEGSKA (reference sequence). This CDR3 has 15 amino acids. This chain's CDR3 is CSASSSGQKNTEAFF. The DNA for the CDR3 is TGCAGTGCTAGTAGTTCGGGACAGAAGAACACTGAAGCTTTCTTT.

This clonotype was observed many times. V and J are TRBV28 and TRBJ1-5; D call uncertain. The V gene lost 1 base and the J gene lost 7 bases, with 8 bases spanning the gap. This CDR3 has 13 residues. The germline V gene encodes CDR1 MDHEN and CDR2 SYDVKM. CDR3 sequence (DNA): TGTGCCAGCAGTTTATTCCCCCAGCAGCCCCAGCATTTT. The encoded protein is CASSLFPQQPQHF.

On this clonotype itself: This may be a read error: a much more frequent sequence differs by one nucleotide. This chain links TRBV11-2 with TRBJ2-5, with TRBD2 matching over 7 bases. The CDR3 loop spans 15 amino acids. Germline V gives CDR1 SGHAT, CDR2 FQNNGV. CDR3 region: CTSSSPGGLGETQYF. The CDR3 bases are TGTACCAGCAGCTCACCGGGGGGTCTAGGAGAGACCCAGTACTTC. Complete variable domain (other parts from reference TRBV11-2 and TRBJ2-5): EAGVAQSPRYKIIEKRQSVAFWCNPISGHATLYWYQQILGQGPKLLIQFQNNGVVDDSQLPKDRFSAERLKGVDSTLKIQPAKLEDSAVYLCTSSSPGGLGETQYFGPGTRLLVL.

The table lists this clonotype with many counts. The rearrangement uses TRBV12-3 or TRBV12-4 and TRBJ1-5; D is uncertain. Trimming removed 5 bases from V and 9 bases from J, with 8 bases in between. CDR3 length: 11 amino acids. CDR3 protein: CASSQGGPQHF. CDR3 nucleotide sequence: TGTGCCAGCAGTCAAGGTGGGCCCCAGCATTTT.

This clonotype was seen many times. The CDR3 DNA reads TGTGCCAGCAGCTTAGAGTGGCAGGGTACTCCCCAGCATTTT. The encoded protein is CASSLEWQGTPQHF. The rearrangement uses TRBV7-2 and TRBJ1-5; maybe TRBD1 (5 bases). The V gene lost 1 base and the J gene lost 10 bases, with 14 bases spanning the gap. The CDR3 sequence is 14 residues long. Germline CDR1 reads SGHTA; CDR2 reads FQGNSA.

This clonotype was found many times. The CDR3 loop is CASSLRGPYEQYF. The CDR3 DNA sequence: TGTGCCAGCAGTTTAAGGGGGCCCTACGAGCAGTACTTC. This chain uses TRBV27 with TRBJ2-7; 7 bases agree with TRBD1. This CDR3 contains 13 residues. Germline CDR1 is MNHEY and CDR2 is SMNVEV (reference sequence). V lost 2 bases to trimming and J lost 2 bases; unmatched junction nucleotides: 0.

In its sample, this clonotype was seen many times. The chain combines TRBV6-2 or TRBV6-3 with TRBJ2-2; D is perhaps TRBD1 (6 bases). The CDR3 is made up of 15 amino acids. Germline loops: CDR1 MNHEY, CDR2 SVGEGT. The V end was cut by 10 bases, the J end by 3 bases, with 18 bases between. CDR3 nucleotide sequence: TGTGCCACCAATCAAGGACAGTCTCACACCGGGGAGCTGTTTTTT. This translates into CATNQGQSHTGELFF.

This chain joins TRBV15 and TRBJ1-1; unclear D gene. This CDR3 region has 15 residues. V was clipped by 1 base and J by 0 bases, with 9 bases between them. Germline CDR1 reads LNHNV; CDR2 reads YYDKDF (reference sequence). The CDR3 nucleotides read TGTGCCACCAGCAGAGCGGTAGATTTGAACACTGAAGCTTTCTTT. Translating it yields CATSRAVDLNTEAFF.